This TCR beta chain was captured by sequencing in a study of human T cells and chemical hapten exposure. Study as a whole: Small discrepancies in pooled library volume mainly accounted for the varying TCR yields per sample.

Findings of the study overall: With DPC sensitization, TCRs exceeding 1 in 1000 frequency showed no change. All donors were alopecia patients, so their immunity may differ from that of healthy people.

The CDR3 contains 13 residues. V gave up 0 bases and J gave up 7 bases, with 9 bases separating them. Per germline, CDR1 MNHNS and CDR2 SASEGT. This clonotype was observed at least ten times. Its antigen is not known. Specified time point: patch test 1, 2 weeks after DPC sensitization. Treatment reported: therapeutic diphenylcyclopropenone sensitization with weekly scalp DPC. Authors' analysis steps: Sample TCR counts, which ranged from roughly 23,224 to 750,000, had a median of approximately 94,000. MiXCR, applied by TCRdb to the RACE reads, yields one record per CDR3 protein. These V and J calls derive from TCRdb rather than the authors' analysis. In the table there are 380,000 or so distinct CDR3 sequences, roughly 5% of which are singletons.

The chain uses TRBV6-1 and TRBJ1-1; D is uncertain. The sequence came from a woman aged 50 to 60 with alopecia areata. Some clones in this sample may be carry-over from other donors' samples. Sequencing used whole blood, obtained in connection with sensitization to the hapten diphenylcyclopropenone (DPC). DNA for the CDR3: TGTGCCAGCAGTGAAGCCCGAGGAGTTGAAGCTTTCTTT. This encodes CASSEARGVEAFF.